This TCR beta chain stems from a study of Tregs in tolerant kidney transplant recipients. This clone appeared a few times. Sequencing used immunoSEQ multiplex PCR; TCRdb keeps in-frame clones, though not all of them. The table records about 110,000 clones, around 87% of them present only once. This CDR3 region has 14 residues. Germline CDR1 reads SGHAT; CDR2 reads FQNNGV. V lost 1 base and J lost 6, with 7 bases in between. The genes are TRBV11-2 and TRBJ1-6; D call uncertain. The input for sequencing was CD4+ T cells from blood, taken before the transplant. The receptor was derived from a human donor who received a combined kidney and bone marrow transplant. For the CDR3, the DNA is TGTGCCAGCAGCTTAGGAGGGCTTAATTCACCCCTCCACTTT. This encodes CASSLGGLNSPLHF.